This T cell receptor beta chain was retrieved from a study of blood T cells in healthy people across ages. The second PCR ran roughly 6 to 11 cycles with a sample-barcoded 5' primer and J-beta primers. MiXCR, applied by TCRdb to the 5' RACE reads, yields one record per CDR3 protein. The data contain about 670,000 distinct CDR3 sequences, around 41% of them singletons. The trim removed 5 bases at V and 2 bases at J, leaving 12 bases unmatched. This CDR3 spans 16 amino acids. The germline V gene encodes CDR1 SGHRS and CDR2 YFSETQ. This sequence originates from a man older than 75 in good health. The sample taken for sequencing was blood. The chain couples TRBV5-1 to TRBJ2-7, with TRBD1 identical over 8 bases. CDR3 in amino acids: CASRVTSGTGPYEQYF. For the CDR3, the DNA is TGCGCCAGCAGAGTTACCTCCGGGACAGGTCCCTACGAGCAGTACTTC.